The clone carrying this T cell receptor (beta chain) is labeled as medium-sized (0.01 to 0.1%). Its antigen is currently unknown. The record originates from a study of blood T cells in healthy people across ages. Whole-study results and caveats: The authors considered diversity estimates from one million T cells to be underestimates. Strongly correlated with naive T cell percentage was TCR beta diversity.

CDR1 and CDR2 (germline): SGHRS, YFSETQ. This CDR3 is built from 17 residues. Trimming removed 4 bases from V and 3 bases from J; junction bases left unmatched: 11. Caucasian, healthy and from Russia, the donors were aged between about 6 and 90. The study isolated at least 7 million PBMCs from each sample. Alongside a J-beta primer mix, a sample-barcoded 5' primer served in a second PCR lasting roughly 6 to 12 cycles. TCRdb re-derived calls from the 5' RACE reads in MiXCR, one entry per CDR3 protein. This table holds 800,000 to 950,000 distinct CDR3 sequences, approximately 49% found once. The sample taken for sequencing was blood. The chain is built from TRBV5-1 and TRBJ2-7; 12 bases match TRBD2. The clonotype originates from a young man in good health. The CDR3 sequence is CASSPSPLAGGRYEQYF. CDR3 coding DNA: TGCGCCAGCAGCCCTTCACCTCTAGCGGGGGGGCGCTACGAGCAGTACTTC. Using reference TRBV5-1 and TRBJ2-7 for the parts outside the CDR3, the full variable domain is KAGVTQTPRYLIKTRGQQVTLSCSPISGHRSVSWYQQTPGQGLQFLFEYFSETQRNKGNFPGRFSGRQFSNSRSEMNVSTLELGDSALYLCASSPSPLAGGRYEQYFGPGTRLTVT.